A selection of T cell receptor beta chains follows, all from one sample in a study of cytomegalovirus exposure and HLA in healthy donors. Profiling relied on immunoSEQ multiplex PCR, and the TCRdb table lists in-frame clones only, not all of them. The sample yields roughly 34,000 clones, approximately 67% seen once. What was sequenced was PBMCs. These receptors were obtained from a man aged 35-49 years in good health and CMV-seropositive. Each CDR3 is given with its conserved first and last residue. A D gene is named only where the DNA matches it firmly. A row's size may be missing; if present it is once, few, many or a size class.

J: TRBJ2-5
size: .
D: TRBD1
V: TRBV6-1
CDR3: CATRNRGLETQYF
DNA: TGTGCCACCCGGAACAGGGGGCTAGAGACCCAGTACTTC

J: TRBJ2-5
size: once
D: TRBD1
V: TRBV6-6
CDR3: CASSYRGQLETQYF
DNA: TGTGCCAGCAGTTACCGGGGACAGTTAGAGACCCAGTACTTC

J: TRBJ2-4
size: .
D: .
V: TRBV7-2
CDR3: CASSLAGEPGYF
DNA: TGTGCCAGCAGCTTAGCCGGGGAACCCGGGTACTTC

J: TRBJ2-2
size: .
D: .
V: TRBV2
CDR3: CASSVQPGGYTGELFF
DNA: TGTGCCAGCAGCGTTCAGCCCGGGGGATACACCGGGGAGCTGTTTTTT

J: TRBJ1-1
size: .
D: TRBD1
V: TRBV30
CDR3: CAWSGTGGWPEAFF
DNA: TGTGCCTGGAGTGGAACAGGGGGCTGGCCTGAAGCTTTCTTT

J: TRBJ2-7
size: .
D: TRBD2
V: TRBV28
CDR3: CASSFGLYGGGATYEQYF
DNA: TGTGCCAGCAGTTTTGGTCTTTACGGCGGGGGGGCTACCTACGAGCAGTACTTC

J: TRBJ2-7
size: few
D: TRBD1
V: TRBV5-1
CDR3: CASNLGTGTYEQYF
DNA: TGCGCCAGCAACCTAGGGACAGGGACCTACGAGCAGTACTTC

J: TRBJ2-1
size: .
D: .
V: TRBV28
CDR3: CASSISYNEQFF
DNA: TGTGCCAGCAGTATATCCTACAATGAGCAGTTCTTC

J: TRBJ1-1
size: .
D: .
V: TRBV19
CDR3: CASNLLPSTEAFF
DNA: TGTGCCAGTAATCTCCTTCCGTCCACTGAAGCTTTCTTT

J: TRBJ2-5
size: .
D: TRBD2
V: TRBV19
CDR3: CASSIEGGLAYETQYF
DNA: TGTGCCAGTAGTATAGAAGGGGGACTAGCCTACGAGACCCAGTACTTC